The TCR beta chain described here comes from a study of T cell responses to AZD1222 COVID-19 vaccine. Turning to the study itself: Second doses at about 4 or about 12 weeks were pooled. Notes on the study in general: Spike was spanned by vaccine-associated CD4 TCRs, which were dominant at 160-218 and 743-854. Among AZD1222 vaccinees, only five to seven were seropositive at baseline.

This CDR3 region has 15 residues. From germline, CDR1 is KGHSH and CDR2 LQKENI. Unmatched junction bases numbered 8, after V lost 3 bases and J lost 7 bases. Concerning this clone itself: Its antigen remains unidentified.

TCRdb's copy holds only in-frame clones and misses some; the assay was immunoSEQ multiplex PCR. The data contain about 140,000 clones, around 90% of them singletons. The chain combines TRBV18 with TRBJ2-7, with TRBD1 matching over 11 bases. The receptor comes from an adult in good health. The source was peripheral blood, collected on day 0 of AZD1222 vaccination. CDR3 protein: CASSPRTGGTEEQYF. CDR3 in DNA: TGTGCCAGCTCACCTCGGACAGGGGGCACGGAAGAGCAGTACTTC.